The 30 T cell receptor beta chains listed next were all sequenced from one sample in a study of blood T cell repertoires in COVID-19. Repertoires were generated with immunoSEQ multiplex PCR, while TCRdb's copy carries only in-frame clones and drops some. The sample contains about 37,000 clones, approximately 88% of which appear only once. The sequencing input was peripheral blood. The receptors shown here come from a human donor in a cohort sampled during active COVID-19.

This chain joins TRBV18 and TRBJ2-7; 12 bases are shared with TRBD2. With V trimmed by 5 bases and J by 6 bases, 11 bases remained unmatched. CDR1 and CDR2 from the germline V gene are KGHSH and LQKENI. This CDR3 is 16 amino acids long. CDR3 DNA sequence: TGTGCCAGCTCATACCTAACGGGACTAGCGGGTGTCGAGCAGTACTTC. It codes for CASSYLTGLAGVEQYF.

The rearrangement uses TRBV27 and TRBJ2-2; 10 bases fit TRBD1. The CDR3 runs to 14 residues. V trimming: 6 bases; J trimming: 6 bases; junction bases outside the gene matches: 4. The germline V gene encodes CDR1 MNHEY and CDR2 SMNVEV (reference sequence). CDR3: CASRGQGKAGELFF. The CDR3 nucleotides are TGTGCCAGCAGGGGACAGGGGAAAGCCGGGGAGCTGTTTTTT.

The CDR3 sequence: CATSRDSGSGNTIYF. CDR3 bases: TGTGCCACCAGCAGAGATTCAGGCTCTGGAAACACCATATATTTT. V gene TRBV15 combines with J gene TRBJ1-3; no clear D gene. The germline CDR1 and CDR2 sequences are LNHNV and YYDKDF (reference sequence). V lost 0 bases to trimming and J lost 0 bases, with 6 bases between them. The CDR3 contains 15 residues. Based on the CDR3 plus reference TRBV15 and TRBJ1-3, the full variable domain is DAMVIQNPRYQVTQFGKPVTLSCSQTLNHNVMYWYQQKSSQAPKLLFHYYDKDFNNEADTPDNFQSRRPNTSFCFLDIRSPGLGDTAMYLCATSRDSGSGNTIYFGEGSWLTVV.

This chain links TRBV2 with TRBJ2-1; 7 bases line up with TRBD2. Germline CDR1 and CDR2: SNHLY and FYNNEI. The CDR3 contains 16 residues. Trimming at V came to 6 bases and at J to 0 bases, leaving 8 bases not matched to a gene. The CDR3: CASRSPGRSSYNEQFF. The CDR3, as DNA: TGTGCCAGCAGAAGCCCCGGGAGGAGCTCCTACAATGAGCAGTTCTTC.

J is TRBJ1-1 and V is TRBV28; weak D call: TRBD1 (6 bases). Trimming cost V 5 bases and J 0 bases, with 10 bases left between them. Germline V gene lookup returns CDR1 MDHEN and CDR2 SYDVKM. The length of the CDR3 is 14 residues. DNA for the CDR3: TGTGCCAGCAGTACCCAGGGGATGAACACTGAAGCTTTCTTT. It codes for CASSTQGMNTEAFF.

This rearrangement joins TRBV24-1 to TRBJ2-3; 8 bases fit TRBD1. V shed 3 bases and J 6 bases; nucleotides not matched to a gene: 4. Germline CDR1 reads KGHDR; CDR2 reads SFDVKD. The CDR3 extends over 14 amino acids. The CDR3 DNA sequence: TGTGCCACCAGTGATAGGACAGGGATCGATACGCAGTATTTT. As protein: CATSDRTGIDTQYF.

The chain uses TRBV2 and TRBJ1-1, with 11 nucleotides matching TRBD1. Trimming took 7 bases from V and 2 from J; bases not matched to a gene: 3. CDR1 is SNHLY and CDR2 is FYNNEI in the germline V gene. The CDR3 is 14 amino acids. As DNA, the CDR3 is TGTGCCAGCATGGACAGGGGGCATAACACTGAAGCTTTCTTT. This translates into CASMDRGHNTEAFF.

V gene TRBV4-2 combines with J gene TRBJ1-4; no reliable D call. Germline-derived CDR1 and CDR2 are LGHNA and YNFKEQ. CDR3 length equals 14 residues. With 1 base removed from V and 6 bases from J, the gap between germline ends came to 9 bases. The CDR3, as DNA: TGTGCCAGCAGCCAAGCGAGAGGGTATGAAAAACTGTTTTTT. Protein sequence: CASSQARGYEKLFF.

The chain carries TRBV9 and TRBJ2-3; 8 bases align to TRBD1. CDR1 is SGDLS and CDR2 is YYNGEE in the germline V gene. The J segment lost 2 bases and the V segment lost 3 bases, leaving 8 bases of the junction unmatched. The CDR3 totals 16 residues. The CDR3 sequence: CASSALGTGNTDTQYF. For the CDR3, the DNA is TGTGCCAGCAGCGCCCTAGGGACAGGCAACACAGATACGCAGTATTTT.

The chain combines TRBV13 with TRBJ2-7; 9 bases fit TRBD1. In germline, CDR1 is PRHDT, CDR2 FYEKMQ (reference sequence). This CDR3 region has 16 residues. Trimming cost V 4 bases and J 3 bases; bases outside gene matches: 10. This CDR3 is CASSSSGGQGYYEQYF. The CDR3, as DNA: TGTGCCAGCAGCTCCAGCGGAGGACAGGGGTACTACGAGCAGTACTTC.

DNA of the CDR3: TGTGCCAGCAGCCTGTCCGGGACTAGCGTTGGGGAGACCCAGTACTTC. Translated, it gives CASSLSGTSVGETQYF. V and J are TRBV5-6 and TRBJ2-5, with TRBD2 identical over 10 bases. This CDR3 has 16 amino acids. Germline assignment: CDR1 SGHDT and CDR2 YYEEEE. V shed 4 bases and J 5 bases; nucleotides not matched to a gene: 11.

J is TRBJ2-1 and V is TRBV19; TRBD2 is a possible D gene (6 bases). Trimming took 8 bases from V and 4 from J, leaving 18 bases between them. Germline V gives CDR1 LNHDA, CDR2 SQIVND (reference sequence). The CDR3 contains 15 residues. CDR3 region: CASSGLKGGYNEQFF. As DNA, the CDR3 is TGTGCCAGTTCGGGGCTCAAGGGAGGATACAATGAGCAGTTCTTC.

The CDR3 sequence is CSVGGGSSATNEKLFF. CDR3 coding DNA: TGCAGCGTTGGTGGGGGCAGCTCTGCAACTAATGAAAAACTGTTTTTT. V is TRBV29-1 and J is TRBJ1-4; D perhaps matches TRBD1 (6 bases). The CDR3 is 16 residues long. Looked up from germline, CDR1 is SQVTM and CDR2 is ANQGSEA. V lost 4 bases to trimming and J lost 0 bases, with 15 bases between them. The full variable domain, with the rest looked up from reference TRBV29-1 and TRBJ1-4, is SAVISQKPSRDICQRGTSLTIQCQVDSQVTMMFWYRQQPGQSLTLIATANQGSEATYESGFVIDKFPISRPNLTFSTLTVSNMSPEDSSIYLCSVGGGSSATNEKLFFGSGTQLSVL.

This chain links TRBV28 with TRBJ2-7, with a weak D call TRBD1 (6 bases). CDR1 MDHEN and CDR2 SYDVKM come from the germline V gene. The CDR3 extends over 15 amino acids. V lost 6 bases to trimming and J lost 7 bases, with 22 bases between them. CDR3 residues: CASRDRRTEVVEQYF. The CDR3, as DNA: TGTGCCAGCAGGGATCGTAGGACAGAGGTGGTAGAGCAGTACTTC. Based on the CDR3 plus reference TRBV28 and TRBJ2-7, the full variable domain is DVKVTQSSRYLVKRTGEKVFLECVQDMDHENMFWYRQDPGLGLRLIYFSYDVKMKEKGDIPEGYSVSREKKERFSLILESASTNQTSMYLCASRDRRTEVVEQYFGPGTRLTVT.

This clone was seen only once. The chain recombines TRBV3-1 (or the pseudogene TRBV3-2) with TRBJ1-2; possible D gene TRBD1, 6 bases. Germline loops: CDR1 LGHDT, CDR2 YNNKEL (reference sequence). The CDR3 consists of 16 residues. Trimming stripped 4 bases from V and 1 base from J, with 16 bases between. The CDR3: CASSPRTVSFNYGYTF. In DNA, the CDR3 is TGTGCCAGCAGCCCACGGACAGTCAGCTTTAACTATGGCTACACCTTC.

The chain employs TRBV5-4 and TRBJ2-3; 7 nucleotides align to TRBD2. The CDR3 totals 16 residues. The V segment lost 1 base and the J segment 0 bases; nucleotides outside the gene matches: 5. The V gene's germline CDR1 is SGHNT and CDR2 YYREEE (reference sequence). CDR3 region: CASSLMRGRSTDTQYF. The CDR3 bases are TGTGCCAGCAGCTTGATGCGGGGGAGAAGCACAGATACGCAGTATTTT.

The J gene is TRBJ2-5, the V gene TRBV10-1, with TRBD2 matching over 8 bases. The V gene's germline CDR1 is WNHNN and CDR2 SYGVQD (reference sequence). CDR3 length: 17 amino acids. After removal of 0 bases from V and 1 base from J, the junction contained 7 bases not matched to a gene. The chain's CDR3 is CASSESVGGGLQETQYF. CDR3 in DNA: TGCGCCAGCAGTGAGTCGGTGGGCGGGGGGCTCCAAGAGACCCAGTACTTC.

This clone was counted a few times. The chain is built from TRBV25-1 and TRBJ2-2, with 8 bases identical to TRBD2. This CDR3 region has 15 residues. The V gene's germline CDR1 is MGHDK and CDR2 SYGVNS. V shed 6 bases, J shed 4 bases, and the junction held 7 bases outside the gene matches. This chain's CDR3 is CASSPTSVLTGELFF. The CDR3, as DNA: TGTGCCAGCAGCCCGACTAGCGTTCTCACCGGGGAGCTGTTTTTT.

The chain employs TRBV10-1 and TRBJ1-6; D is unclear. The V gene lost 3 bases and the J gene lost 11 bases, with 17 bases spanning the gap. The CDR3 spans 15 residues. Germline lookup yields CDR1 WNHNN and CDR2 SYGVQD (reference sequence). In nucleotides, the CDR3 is TGCGCCAGCAGTGACCGTATTTCCGGCGAGGCACCCCTCCACTTT. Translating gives CASSDRISGEAPLHF.

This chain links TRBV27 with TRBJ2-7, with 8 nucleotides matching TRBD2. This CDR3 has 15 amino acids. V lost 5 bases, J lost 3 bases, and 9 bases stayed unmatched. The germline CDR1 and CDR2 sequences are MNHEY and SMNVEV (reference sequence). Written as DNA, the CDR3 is TGTGCCAGCAGTGTCACATGGGGACTAGACTACGAGCAGTACTTC. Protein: CASSVTWGLDYEQYF.

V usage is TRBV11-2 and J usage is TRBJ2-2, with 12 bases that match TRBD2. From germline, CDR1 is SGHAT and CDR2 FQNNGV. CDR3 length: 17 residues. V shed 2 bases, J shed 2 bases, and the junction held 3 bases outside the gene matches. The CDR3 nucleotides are TGTGCCAGCAGCTTAATGGGACTAGCGGGCAACACCGGGGAGCTGTTTTTT. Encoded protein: CASSLMGLAGNTGELFF.

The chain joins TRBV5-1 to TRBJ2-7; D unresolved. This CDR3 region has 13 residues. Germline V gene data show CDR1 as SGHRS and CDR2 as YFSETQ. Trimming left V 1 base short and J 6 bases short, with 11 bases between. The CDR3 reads CASSLNGFPEQYF. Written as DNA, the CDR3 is TGCGCCAGCAGCTTGAACGGTTTCCCCGAGCAGTACTTC.

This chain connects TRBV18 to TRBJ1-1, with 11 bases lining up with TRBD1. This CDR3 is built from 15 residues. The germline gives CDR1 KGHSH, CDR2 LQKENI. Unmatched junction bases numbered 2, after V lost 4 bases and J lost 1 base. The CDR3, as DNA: TGTGCCAGCTCACAGGGACAGGGGGGGAACACTGAAGCTTTCTTT. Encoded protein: CASSQGQGGNTEAFF.

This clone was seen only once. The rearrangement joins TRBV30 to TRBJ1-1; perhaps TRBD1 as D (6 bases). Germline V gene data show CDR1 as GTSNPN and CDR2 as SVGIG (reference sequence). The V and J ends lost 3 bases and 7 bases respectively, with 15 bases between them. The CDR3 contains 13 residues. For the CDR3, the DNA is TGTGCCTGGAGCCCAGACAGGTCCAATGAAGCTTTCTTT. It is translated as CAWSPDRSNEAFF.

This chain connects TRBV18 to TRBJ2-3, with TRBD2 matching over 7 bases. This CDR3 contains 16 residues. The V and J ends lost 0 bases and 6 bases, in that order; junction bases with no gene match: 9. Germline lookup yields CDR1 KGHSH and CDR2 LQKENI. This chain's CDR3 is CASSPPSGTRGDTQYF. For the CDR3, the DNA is TGTGCCAGCTCACCACCGAGTGGGACGCGGGGGGATACGCAGTATTTT. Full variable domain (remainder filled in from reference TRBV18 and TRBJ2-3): NAGVMQNPRHLVRRRGQEARLRCSPMKGHSHVYWYRQLPEEGLKFMVYLQKENIIDESGMPKERFSAEFPKEGPSILRIQQVVRGDSAAYFCASSPPSGTRGDTQYFGPGTRLTVL.

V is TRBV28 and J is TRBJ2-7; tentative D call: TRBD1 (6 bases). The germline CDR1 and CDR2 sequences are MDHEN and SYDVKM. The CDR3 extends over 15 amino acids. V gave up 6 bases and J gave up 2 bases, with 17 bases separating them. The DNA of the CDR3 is TGTGCCAGCAGCCTTACAGGTTCAGGGGCCTACGAGCAGTACTTC. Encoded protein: CASSLTGSGAYEQYF.

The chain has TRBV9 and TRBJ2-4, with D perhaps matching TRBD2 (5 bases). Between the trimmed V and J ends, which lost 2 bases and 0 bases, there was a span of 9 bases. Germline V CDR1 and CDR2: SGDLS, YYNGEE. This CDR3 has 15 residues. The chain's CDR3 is CASSVGVLAKNIQYF. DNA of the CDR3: TGTGCCAGCAGCGTCGGGGTTCTAGCCAAAAACATTCAGTACTTC.

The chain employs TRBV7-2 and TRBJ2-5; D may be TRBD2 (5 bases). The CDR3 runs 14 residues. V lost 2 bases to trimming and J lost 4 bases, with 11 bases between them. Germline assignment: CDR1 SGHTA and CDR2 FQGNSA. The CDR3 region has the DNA TGTGCCAGCAGCTTATCATTGGCGGGAGAGACCCAGTACTTC. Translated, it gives CASSLSLAGETQYF. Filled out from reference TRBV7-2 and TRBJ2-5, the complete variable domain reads GAGVSQSPSNKVTEKGKDVELRCDPISGHTALYWYRQSLGQGLEFLIYFQGNSAPDKSGLPSDRFSAERTGGSVSTLTIQRTQQEDSAVYLCASSLSLAGETQYFGPGTRLLVL.

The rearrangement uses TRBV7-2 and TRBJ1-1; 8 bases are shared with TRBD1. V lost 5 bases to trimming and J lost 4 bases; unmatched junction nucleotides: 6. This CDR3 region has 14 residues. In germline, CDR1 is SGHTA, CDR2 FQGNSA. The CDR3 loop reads CASSARQGTTEAFF. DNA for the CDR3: TGTGCCAGCAGCGCCCGACAGGGGACCACTGAAGCTTTCTTT.

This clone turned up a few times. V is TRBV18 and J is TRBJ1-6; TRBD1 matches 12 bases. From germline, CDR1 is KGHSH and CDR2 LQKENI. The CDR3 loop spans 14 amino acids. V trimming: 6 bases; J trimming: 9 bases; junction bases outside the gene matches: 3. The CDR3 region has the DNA TGTGCCAGCTCTTCGGGACAGGGGGCTTCACCCCTCCACTTT. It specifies CASSSGQGASPLHF.